The rows below give T cell receptor beta chains drawn from one sample of a study of identical twins. Each CDR3 protein gets one entry after TCRdb re-called the 5' RACE reads with MiXCR. The table shows 510,000 or so distinct CDR3 sequences, with 13% to 15% occurring only once. In addition, the sample was reused for a study of yellow fever vaccine responses in identical twins.

Sequencing was done on a sample of CD4+ T cells sorted from blood. These receptors all stem from a young woman in good health. CDR3s include the opening cysteine and the closing phenylalanine or tryptophan. D genes are given only for firm matches. Where a row states a size, it is once, few, many or the class of an expanded clone; other rows omit it.

d_gene: NA; v_gene: TRBV10-3; abundance: many; len: 14; j_gene: TRBJ2-2; CDR3nt: TGTGCCATCAAGGGGACATCGGGCACCGGGGAGCTGTTTTTT; CDR3aa: CAIKGTSGTGELFF
d_gene: NA; v_gene: TRBV9; abundance: NA; len: 17; j_gene: TRBJ2-6; CDR3nt: TGTGCCAGCAGCGCCCGCAGCGTTTCCTCTGGGGCCAACGTCCTGACTTTC; CDR3aa: CASSARSVSSGANVLTF
d_gene: TRBD2; v_gene: TRBV29-1; abundance: many; len: 14; j_gene: TRBJ2-3; CDR3nt: TGCAGCGTAAAGACTAGCGGGGACACAGATACGCAGTATTTT; CDR3aa: CSVKTSGDTDTQYF
d_gene: TRBD2; v_gene: TRBV12-3/TRBV12-4; abundance: many; len: 14; j_gene: TRBJ2-1; CDR3nt: TGTGCCAGCAGCCTGTCGAGCGGGAGTTATGAGCAGTTCTTC; CDR3aa: CASSLSSGSYEQFF
d_gene: TRBD1; v_gene: TRBV20-1; abundance: few; len: 15; j_gene: TRBJ2-3; CDR3nt: TGCAGTGCTAGCCCCCGGGACAGGGAAATAGATACGCAGTATTTT; CDR3aa: CSASPRDREIDTQYF
d_gene: NA; v_gene: TRBV7-9; abundance: few; len: 13; j_gene: TRBJ1-6; CDR3nt: TGTGCCAGCCGGCGCAGGGAAGGTTCACCCCTCCACTTT; CDR3aa: CASRRREGSPLHF
d_gene: NA; v_gene: TRBV7-2; abundance: NA; len: 15; j_gene: TRBJ1-6; CDR3nt: TGTGCCAGCAGATACGGACAGACAAATAATTCACCCCTCCACTTT; CDR3aa: CASRYGQTNNSPLHF
d_gene: NA; v_gene: TRBV5-1; abundance: NA; len: 15; j_gene: TRBJ2-2; CDR3nt: TGCGCCAGCAGTCGGACAGACCCGAACACCGGGGAGCTGTTTTTT; CDR3aa: CASSRTDPNTGELFF
d_gene: TRBD2; v_gene: TRBV5-1; abundance: once; len: 15; j_gene: TRBJ2-7; CDR3nt: TGCGCCAGCAGCTTGATGGCTAGCGGGAGCTACGAGCAGTACTTC; CDR3aa: CASSLMASGSYEQYF
d_gene: NA; v_gene: TRBV4-2; abundance: NA; len: 17; j_gene: TRBJ2-3; CDR3nt: TGTGCCAGCAGCCAGGGATGGGTTTTAGGGGGCACAGATACGCAGTATTTT; CDR3aa: CASSQGWVLGGTDTQYF
d_gene: NA; v_gene: TRBV20-1; abundance: NA; len: 13; j_gene: TRBJ2-5; CDR3nt: TGCAGTGCAGTGGTTGTTCTCCGCGAGACCCAGTACTTC; CDR3aa: CSAVVVLRETQYF
d_gene: NA; v_gene: TRBV28; abundance: few; len: 15; j_gene: TRBJ1-4; CDR3nt: TGTGCCAGCAGTCTCGGGGGGCTGGCTAATGAAAAACTGTTTTTT; CDR3aa: CASSLGGLANEKLFF
d_gene: TRBD2; v_gene: TRBV20-1; abundance: NA; len: 14; j_gene: TRBJ2-5; CDR3nt: TGCAGTGCCAGACTAGCGGGAGTCGAGGAGACCCAGTACTTC; CDR3aa: CSARLAGVEETQYF
d_gene: NA; v_gene: TRBV21-1; abundance: few; len: 20; j_gene: TRBJ2-2; CDR3nt: TGTGCCAGCAGCAAAGGCTACGAGACAACCGAAATTCAGAACACCGGGGAGCTGTTTTTT; CDR3aa: CASSKGYETTEIQNTGELFF
d_gene: TRBD1; v_gene: TRBV28; abundance: few; len: 15; j_gene: TRBJ2-7; CDR3nt: TGTGCCAGCAGTCCACCCGGGACAGGGTCCTACGAGCAGTACTTC; CDR3aa: CASSPPGTGSYEQYF
d_gene: TRBD2; v_gene: TRBV2; abundance: few; len: 17; j_gene: TRBJ2-1; CDR3nt: TGTGCCAGCAGTAACGGACTAGCGGGAGGACTCCTCAATGAGCAGTTCTTC; CDR3aa: CASSNGLAGGLLNEQFF
d_gene: NA; v_gene: TRBV6-1; abundance: NA; len: 15; j_gene: TRBJ2-7; CDR3nt: TGTGCCAGCAGTGAAGAGGCAGGGCTGGGCTACGAGCAGTACTTC; CDR3aa: CASSEEAGLGYEQYF
d_gene: NA; v_gene: TRBV21-1; abundance: few; len: 13; j_gene: TRBJ2-7; CDR3nt: TGTGCCAACCCCCCCCCTAGTTCCCACGAGCAGTACTTC; CDR3aa: CANPPPSSHEQYF
d_gene: NA; v_gene: TRBV12-3/TRBV12-4; abundance: few; len: 12; j_gene: TRBJ2-3; CDR3nt: TGTGCCAGCACCATCACTGCGGATACGCAGTATTTT; CDR3aa: CASTITADTQYF
d_gene: NA; v_gene: TRBV29-1; abundance: few; len: 15; j_gene: TRBJ2-3; CDR3nt: TGCAGCGTTGAGGTCGGCTCTTCCATTTCAGATACGCAGTATTTT; CDR3aa: CSVEVGSSISDTQYF
d_gene: TRBD1; v_gene: TRBV11-2; abundance: NA; len: 16; j_gene: TRBJ2-5; CDR3nt: TGTGCCAGCAGCTTCACAGGGGGGTGGGGTCAAGAGACCCAGTACTTC; CDR3aa: CASSFTGGWGQETQYF
d_gene: NA; v_gene: TRBV3-1; abundance: NA; len: 17; j_gene: TRBJ1-1; CDR3nt: TGTGCCAGCAGCAAAGGAGCGGGCGCTAGCCTGATTGGGTCCCTCTTCTTT; CDR3aa: CASSKGAGASLIGSLFF
d_gene: TRBD1; v_gene: TRBV2; abundance: NA; len: 18; j_gene: TRBJ2-3; CDR3nt: TGTGCCAGCTGTTATCGCCCTGGGACAGAAGGAAGCACAGATACGCAGTATTTT; CDR3aa: CASCYRPGTEGSTDTQYF
d_gene: NA; v_gene: TRBV29-1; abundance: NA; len: 13; j_gene: TRBJ2-5; CDR3nt: TGCAGCGTTGATAAAGGCCTGGGGGAGACCCAGTACTTC; CDR3aa: CSVDKGLGETQYF
d_gene: NA; v_gene: TRBV5-6; abundance: many; len: 11; j_gene: TRBJ1-1; CDR3nt: TGTGCCAGCGGTGGGAACACTGAAGCTTTCTTT; CDR3aa: CASGGNTEAFF
d_gene: NA; v_gene: TRBV2; abundance: NA; len: 14; j_gene: TRBJ2-7; CDR3nt: TGTGCCAGCGGATTGGAGGGGGCATCCTACGAGCAGTACTTC; CDR3aa: CASGLEGASYEQYF
d_gene: TRBD1; v_gene: TRBV12-3/TRBV12-4; abundance: NA; len: 15; j_gene: TRBJ2-2; CDR3nt: TGTGCCAGCAGTCAGCGACAGGGATGGATGGAGGAGCTGTTTTTT; CDR3aa: CASSQRQGWMEELFF
d_gene: NA; v_gene: TRBV12-3/TRBV12-4; abundance: few; len: 17; j_gene: TRBJ2-3; CDR3nt: TGTGCCAGCAGTTACGTCGGGAAAGGGTGGGGCACAGATACGCAGTATTTT; CDR3aa: CASSYVGKGWGTDTQYF
d_gene: NA; v_gene: TRBV20-1; abundance: NA; len: 13; j_gene: TRBJ1-1; CDR3nt: TGCAGTGCTTCGGACGCCTTGAACACTGAAGCTTTCTTT; CDR3aa: CSASDALNTEAFF
d_gene: TRBD2; v_gene: TRBV10-3; abundance: few; len: 14; j_gene: TRBJ2-2; CDR3nt: TGTGCCATATCGCGCGGGAGTAACACCGGGGAGCTGTTTTTT; CDR3aa: CAISRGSNTGELFF
d_gene: TRBD1; v_gene: TRBV28; abundance: few; len: 15; j_gene: TRBJ2-5; CDR3nt: TGTGCCAGCAGTTTAAGGACAGGGACTCCAGAGACCCAGTACTTC; CDR3aa: CASSLRTGTPETQYF
d_gene: TRBD2; v_gene: TRBV3-1; abundance: NA; len: 22; j_gene: TRBJ2-1; CDR3nt: TGTGCCAGCAGCCAAGCCCCGGGTGGGACTAGAAGAGTTTTTTTCTCCTACAATGAGCAGTTCTTC; CDR3aa: CASSQAPGGTRRVFFSYNEQFF
d_gene: NA; v_gene: TRBV29-1; abundance: NA; len: 12; j_gene: TRBJ2-7; CDR3nt: TGCAGCCATACGAACACCCTCGGCGAGCAGTACTTC; CDR3aa: CSHTNTLGEQYF
d_gene: NA; v_gene: TRBV2; abundance: NA; len: 14; j_gene: TRBJ1-5; CDR3nt: TGTGCCAGCAGAGACGACCTTAGCAATCAGCCCCAGCATTTT; CDR3aa: CASRDDLSNQPQHF
d_gene: TRBD2; v_gene: TRBV11-2; abundance: few; len: 18; j_gene: TRBJ2-1; CDR3nt: TGTGCCAGCAGCCAGATGAATCTAGCGGGAGTGTCCTACAATGAGCAGTTCTTC; CDR3aa: CASSQMNLAGVSYNEQFF
d_gene: TRBD2; v_gene: TRBV24-1; abundance: NA; len: 15; j_gene: TRBJ2-1; CDR3nt: TGTGCCACCAGTCCCGGGACTAGCGCTAACAATGAGCAGTTCTTC; CDR3aa: CATSPGTSANNEQFF
d_gene: NA; v_gene: TRBV2; abundance: NA; len: 13; j_gene: TRBJ1-4; CDR3nt: TGTGCCGTCGTAGGGGATTCTAATGAAAAACTGTTTTTT; CDR3aa: CAVVGDSNEKLFF
d_gene: NA; v_gene: TRBV5-1; abundance: many; len: 15; j_gene: TRBJ1-5; CDR3nt: TGCGCCAGCAGCGCCGGAGAATTACAGGGTCAGCCCCAGCATTTT; CDR3aa: CASSAGELQGQPQHF
d_gene: NA; v_gene: TRBV12-3/TRBV12-4; abundance: many; len: 15; j_gene: TRBJ1-2; CDR3nt: TGTGCCAGCAGTTTTCGGAATGGGGCAGACGGAGGCTACACCTTC; CDR3aa: CASSFRNGADGGYTF
d_gene: NA; v_gene: TRBV2; abundance: NA; len: 14; j_gene: TRBJ1-4; CDR3nt: TGTGCCAGCACTAGCCAGACGGGAGAGGAAAAACTGTTTTTT; CDR3aa: CASTSQTGEEKLFF
d_gene: TRBD1; v_gene: TRBV12-3/TRBV12-4; abundance: many; len: 16; j_gene: TRBJ1-4; CDR3nt: TGTGCCAGCAGTCCGGACAGGACGGCAACTAATGAAAAACTGTTTTTT; CDR3aa: CASSPDRTATNEKLFF
d_gene: NA; v_gene: TRBV21-1; abundance: NA; len: 17; j_gene: TRBJ2-1; CDR3nt: TGTGCCAGCAGCAAAGGTTATCGGTGGTGCTCCTACAATGAGCAGTTCTTC; CDR3aa: CASSKGYRWCSYNEQFF
d_gene: TRBD2; v_gene: TRBV2; abundance: few; len: 15; j_gene: TRBJ2-2; CDR3nt: TGTGCCAGCGGGCGTAGCGGGACCAACACCGGGGAGCTGTTTTTT; CDR3aa: CASGRSGTNTGELFF
d_gene: TRBD2; v_gene: TRBV2; abundance: NA; len: 14; j_gene: TRBJ2-7; CDR3nt: TGTGCCAGCCCGGGGGGGCGTTCCCTTGACGAGCAGTACTTC; CDR3aa: CASPGGRSLDEQYF
d_gene: NA; v_gene: TRBV5-1; abundance: NA; len: 16; j_gene: TRBJ2-4; CDR3nt: TGCGCCAGCAGCTTGGGGGCCCCGGTCACCAAAAACATTCAGTACTTC; CDR3aa: CASSLGAPVTKNIQYF
d_gene: NA; v_gene: TRBV7-9; abundance: NA; len: 16; j_gene: TRBJ2-2; CDR3nt: TGTGCCAGCAGCCAACTCAGGGAGGCCGGCACCGGGGAGCTGTTTTTT; CDR3aa: CASSQLREAGTGELFF
d_gene: TRBD2; v_gene: TRBV12-3/TRBV12-4; abundance: many; len: 13; j_gene: TRBJ2-7; CDR3nt: TGTGCCAGCAGAGCAGCGGGATGGACTCGGGAGTACTTC; CDR3aa: CASRAAGWTREYF
d_gene: NA; v_gene: TRBV12-3/TRBV12-4; abundance: NA; len: 17; j_gene: TRBJ2-1; CDR3nt: TGTGCCAGCATCTTCAGGGGTAGCGGCCTCCTAGACAATGAGCAGTTCTTC; CDR3aa: CASIFRGSGLLDNEQFF
d_gene: NA; v_gene: TRBV28; abundance: few; len: 17; j_gene: TRBJ1-6; CDR3nt: TGTGCCAGCAGTTCAGGCGAGACCCTTGACGGGAATTCACCCCTCCACTTT; CDR3aa: CASSSGETLDGNSPLHF
d_gene: NA; v_gene: TRBV10-3; abundance: many; len: 14; j_gene: TRBJ2-7; CDR3nt: TGTGCCATCAGGAAAGACAGTGGTCCCTACGAGCAGTACTTC; CDR3aa: CAIRKDSGPYEQYF
d_gene: NA; v_gene: TRBV7-2; abundance: NA; len: 16; j_gene: TRBJ1-1; CDR3nt: TGTGCCAGCAGCTTAAGGGCACGGGCGGGGGACACTGAAGCTTTCTTT; CDR3aa: CASSLRARAGDTEAFF
d_gene: NA; v_gene: TRBV2; abundance: NA; len: 11; j_gene: TRBJ2-7; CDR3nt: TGTGCCAGCAGTGAACCCCTCGAGCAGTACTTC; CDR3aa: CASSEPLEQYF
d_gene: NA; v_gene: TRBV18; abundance: many; len: 15; j_gene: TRBJ2-2; CDR3nt: TGTGCCAGCTCACCAGGAGGGGCGAACACCGGGGAGCTGTTTTTT; CDR3aa: CASSPGGANTGELFF
d_gene: NA; v_gene: TRBV7-9; abundance: NA; len: 13; j_gene: TRBJ1-1; CDR3nt: TGTGCCAGCAGCCGACAGGAGGGCACTGAAGCTTTCTTT; CDR3aa: CASSRQEGTEAFF
d_gene: NA; v_gene: TRBV7-9; abundance: NA; len: 15; j_gene: TRBJ1-5; CDR3nt: TGTGCCAGCAGCTTAGCGGGGGCACCAAGCCAGCCCCAGCATTTT; CDR3aa: CASSLAGAPSQPQHF
d_gene: NA; v_gene: TRBV12-3/TRBV12-4; abundance: many; len: 14; j_gene: TRBJ2-5; CDR3nt: TGTGCCAGCAGTTTGTGGCAGAAAGAAGAGACCCAGTACTTC; CDR3aa: CASSLWQKEETQYF